Presented here are 21 T cell receptor beta chains from one specimen sequenced in a study of blood T cell repertoires in COVID-19. The assay was immunoSEQ multiplex PCR, and TCRdb's table has in-frame clones only and misses some. The repertoire holds under 85,000 clones, with about three quarters as singletons. Sequenced input: peripheral blood. The receptors originated from a human donor in a cohort sampled during active COVID-19.

The chain employs TRBV5-1 and TRBJ1-1; D perhaps matches TRBD1 (5 bases). CDR1 SGHRS and CDR2 YFSETQ come from the germline V gene. This CDR3 is built from 15 residues. The germline V and J ends were trimmed by 2 bases and 4 bases, with 15 bases remaining between them. This CDR3 reads CASSFVGAGGTEAFF. The DNA of the CDR3 is TGCGCCAGCAGCTTTGTCGGGGCGGGGGGCACTGAAGCTTTCTTT.

The V call is TRBV2, the J call TRBJ1-5, with 8 bases identical to TRBD1. V dropped 7 bases and J dropped 5; count of bases not matched to a gene: 4. This CDR3 is 13 amino acids long. CDR1 SNHLY and CDR2 FYNNEI come from the germline V gene. The CDR3 loop is CASNADRDQPQHF. The CDR3 nucleotides are TGTGCCAGCAATGCGGACAGGGATCAGCCCCAGCATTTT.

The genes are TRBV18 and TRBJ1-1, with 8 bases identical to TRBD1. Germline-derived CDR1 and CDR2 are KGHSH and LQKENI. This CDR3 spans 15 amino acids. With 3 bases clipped from V and 3 bases from J, the junction kept 6 bases outside the gene matches. DNA of the CDR3: TGTGCCAGCTCACCCCTGGACAGGGAACACACTGAAGCTTTCTTT. Protein: CASSPLDREHTEAFF. Looking up the rest from reference TRBV18 and TRBJ1-1 gives the full variable domain: NAGVMQNPRHLVRRRGQEARLRCSPMKGHSHVYWYRQLPEEGLKFMVYLQKENIIDESGMPKERFSAEFPKEGPSILRIQQVVRGDSAAYFCASSPLDREHTEAFFGQGTRLTVV.

The J gene is TRBJ1-1, the V gene TRBV28; 8 bases are a match to TRBD1. Germline V CDR1 and CDR2: MDHEN, SYDVKM. The V and J ends lost 7 bases and 3 bases, in that order; junction bases with no gene match: 7. CDR3 length: 14 residues. CDR3 residues: CASTTGGKHTEAFF. In DNA form, the CDR3 reads TGTGCCAGCACTACAGGGGGAAAGCACACTGAAGCTTTCTTT.

This rearrangement joins TRBV28 to TRBJ2-3, with a weak D call TRBD1 (6 bases). The V gene lost 5 bases and the J gene lost 3 bases, with 6 bases spanning the gap. The CDR3 extends over 12 amino acids. Germline values: CDR1 MDHEN, CDR2 SYDVKM. DNA for the CDR3: TGTGCCAGCAGTGGGACAACAGATACGCAGTATTTT. Its translation: CASSGTTDTQYF.

The rearrangement links TRBV30 to TRBJ2-5; 13 positions agree with TRBD2. The CDR3 extends over 13 amino acids. From germline, CDR1 is GTSNPN and CDR2 SVGIG (reference sequence). The J segment lost 7 bases and the V segment lost 4 bases, leaving 3 bases of the junction unmatched. This CDR3 is CAWKTSGGRTQYF. CDR3 bases: TGTGCCTGGAAGACTAGCGGGGGGAGGACCCAGTACTTC.

The rearrangement uses TRBV5-1 and TRBJ2-3; weak D call: TRBD2 (7 bases). Germline assignment: CDR1 SGHRS and CDR2 YFSETQ. With 1 base removed from V and 3 bases from J, the gap between germline ends came to 18 bases. The CDR3 is 17 amino acids. This CDR3 is CASSLFVPGGGTDTQYF. DNA of the CDR3: TGCGCCAGCAGCTTGTTCGTCCCGGGGGGCGGGACAGATACGCAGTATTTT.

The chain employs TRBV6-1 and TRBJ1-2; D unclear. This CDR3 region has 13 residues. Germline values: CDR1 MNHNS, CDR2 SASEGT. V dropped 1 base and J dropped 8 bases, with 11 bases sitting between them. CDR3 sequence reads: CASSEGRVGGYTF. The CDR3 bases are TGTGCCAGCAGTGAAGGGAGGGTGGGCGGCTACACCTTC.

This chain connects TRBV11-2 to TRBJ2-7; 8 bases are a match to TRBD1. This CDR3 has 12 residues. Germline V gene data show CDR1 as SGHAT and CDR2 as FQNNGV. J gave up 6 bases and V 7 bases, and 5 bases lay outside the gene matches. The CDR3 protein is CASNQGALEQYF. The CDR3 DNA reads TGTGCCAGCAATCAGGGGGCGCTCGAGCAGTACTTC.

CDR3 DNA: TGTGCCAGTAGTAAACTAGCGGGGGCCTCTAGGGAGACCCAGTACTTC. It translates to CASSKLAGASRETQYF. V usage is TRBV19 and J usage is TRBJ2-5, with 11 positions matching TRBD2. Per germline, CDR1 LNHDA and CDR2 SQIVND (reference sequence). The trim removed 4 bases at V and 5 bases at J, leaving 9 bases unmatched. This CDR3 has 16 amino acids.

This clone was counted once. The J gene is TRBJ2-7, the V gene TRBV10-1; 10 nucleotides line up with TRBD2. The V and J ends lost 4 bases and 3 bases, in that order; junction bases with no gene match: 3. This CDR3 has 14 amino acids. Germline V lookup: CDR1 WNHNN, CDR2 SYGVQD (reference sequence). In DNA, the CDR3 is TGCGCCAGCAGTGGTAGCGGGGGGAGCTACGAGCAGTACTTC. It yields the protein CASSGSGGSYEQYF.

The chain uses TRBV12-3 or TRBV12-4 and TRBJ2-7; possible D gene TRBD2, 7 bases. The V end lost 7 bases, the J end lost 6 bases, and 16 bases lay between the germline ends. This CDR3 has 13 amino acids. The chain's CDR3 is CASTEGGGREQYF. The CDR3 DNA reads TGTGCCAGCACCGAAGGGGGGGGGCGCGAGCAGTACTTC.

This chain joins TRBV10-3 and TRBJ2-3; 10 bases align to TRBD2. The V gene end was trimmed by 6 bases and the J gene end by 5 bases; junction bases not matched to a gene: 8. Germline-derived CDR1 and CDR2 are ENHRY and SYGVKD. The CDR3 extends over 15 amino acids. The CDR3 sequence is CAIRSLSGGGDTQYF. For the CDR3, the DNA is TGTGCCATCAGAAGCCTAAGCGGGGGGGGAGATACGCAGTATTTT.

This clone appeared a single time. The chain has TRBV7-2 and TRBJ2-7, with a weak D call TRBD1 (5 bases). CDR3 length: 13 residues. Trimming removed 8 bases at V and 2 bases at J, with 13 bases between. The germline CDR1 and CDR2 sequences are SGHTA and FQGNSA. The CDR3 region has the DNA TGTGCCAGCGGAACAGGATTCACCTACGAGCAGTACTTC. Protein: CASGTGFTYEQYF.

The chain combines TRBV7-8 with TRBJ2-4, with 15 bases fitting TRBD2. Trimming at V came to 5 bases and at J to 3 bases, leaving 8 bases not matched to a gene. This CDR3 spans 18 amino acids. Germline lookup yields CDR1 SGHVS and CDR2 FQNEAQ. The CDR3 DNA follows: TGTGCCAGCAGCCTCCGGACTAGCGGGAGGGGAGGCAAAAACATTCAGTACTTC. This translates into CASSLRTSGRGGKNIQYF.

A single count supports this clone. V gene TRBV9 combines with J gene TRBJ2-2; the D is unclear. Trimming removed 0 bases at V and 4 bases at J, with 10 bases between. Germline CDR1 reads SGDLS; CDR2 reads YYNGEE. The CDR3 has 15 amino acids. CDR3 sequence: CASSVASIPTGELFF. CDR3 nucleotides: TGTGCCAGCAGCGTAGCTTCTATCCCCACCGGGGAGCTGTTTTTT.

This chain joins TRBV6-6 and TRBJ2-7; possible D gene TRBD2, 6 bases. Per germline, CDR1 MNHNY and CDR2 SVGAGI (reference sequence). The CDR3 loop spans 13 amino acids. V lost 2 bases, J lost 7 bases, and 12 bases lay in between. The DNA of the CDR3 is TGTGCCAGCAGTTACGCGGCGGGGTTAGAGCAGTACTTC. It specifies CASSYAAGLEQYF.

This clone showed up just once. The chain links TRBV5-1 to TRBJ1-1; 9 bases are shared with TRBD1. J lost 5 bases, V lost 4 bases, and 6 bases had no gene match. Germline CDR1 SGHRS, CDR2 YFSETQ. The CDR3 has 14 residues. The CDR3 sequence: CASSPRTGETEAFF. The CDR3 DNA follows: TGCGCCAGCAGCCCTCGGACAGGGGAGACTGAAGCTTTCTTT. The full variable domain, rest sourced from reference TRBV5-1 and TRBJ1-1, is KAGVTQTPRYLIKTRGQQVTLSCSPISGHRSVSWYQQTPGQGLQFLFEYFSETQRNKGNFPGRFSGRQFSNSRSEMNVSTLELGDSALYLCASSPRTGETEAFFGQGTRLTVV.

This clone was seen more than once but under ten times. The chain is built from TRBV2 and TRBJ2-7; TRBD1 matches 8 bases. V was pared by 7 bases and J by 7 bases, with 12 bases of the junction left unmatched. The germline gives CDR1 SNHLY, CDR2 FYNNEI. The CDR3 consists of 14 residues. Here the CDR3 DNA reads TGTGCCAGCACGGACAGGGAGAGCCTACCAGAGCAGTACTTC. Translated: CASTDRESLPEQYF.

This chain joins TRBV13 and TRBJ2-7, with 8 bases aligning to TRBD2. With V trimmed by 4 bases and J by 3 bases, 11 bases remained unmatched. Germline-derived CDR1 and CDR2 are PRHDT and FYEKMQ (reference sequence). This CDR3 is 16 amino acids long. In DNA, the CDR3 is TGTGCCAGCAGCTCATACGGGGGGGCCCCTAACTACGAGCAGTACTTC. Translated, it gives CASSSYGGAPNYEQYF. Based on the CDR3 plus reference TRBV13 and TRBJ2-7, the full variable domain is AAGVIQSPRHLIKEKRETATLKCYPIPRHDTVYWYQQGPGQDPQFLISFYEKMQSDKGSIPDRFSAQQFSDYHSELNMSSLELGDSALYFCASSSYGGAPNYEQYFGPGTRLTVT.

The sample holds a few counts of this clone. The chain is built from TRBV5-1 and TRBJ2-5; tentative D call: TRBD1 (5 bases). This CDR3 region has 12 residues. V was cut by 3 bases and J by 9 bases, with 12 bases left in between. CDR1 and CDR2 from the germline V gene are SGHRS and YFSETQ. DNA of the CDR3: TGCGCCAGCAGCTCCCAGGGTGATCCCCAGTACTTC. It encodes CASSSQGDPQYF.